The 28 T cell receptor beta chains presented below share a single source sample, sequenced in a study of CXCR3-negative and CXCR3-positive naive CD8 T cells. Study-wide points: CXCR3-positive naive cells carried more hydrophobic TRB CDR3s than CXCR3-negative naive cells did.

The libraries of TRB cDNA were prepared using 5' RACE with UMI labels. TCRdb re-called the 5' RACE reads and catalogs CDR3 proteins one per entry, DNA excluded. The sample includes more than 75,000 distinct CDR3 sequences. No antigens are known for them. Source material: naive CXCR3+ CD8+ T cells from blood. Described subset: CD45RO-CCR7+CD27+CD95- naive CD8+ T cells expressing CXCR3 (TNR3+). These receptors came from a human donor in good health. Some clones in this sample may be carry-over from other donors' samples.

This chain connects TRBV6-2 or TRBV6-3 to TRBJ2-1. The CDR3 has 11 residues. Germline V gene sequence: CDR1 MNHEY, CDR2 SVGEGT. The CDR3 here is CASSYGNEQFF.

The chain uses TRBV29-1 and TRBJ2-1; TCRdb picks TRBD2, but there is no DNA to check that call. This CDR3 region has 14 residues. CDR1 is SQVTM, CDR2 ANQGSEA, per germline. The CDR3 reads CSVPRLAGNNEQFF.

The V call is TRBV12-3 or TRBV12-4, the J call TRBJ1-4; TCRdb gives TRBD1 as the D gene, but with no DNA this cannot be confirmed. This CDR3 is 13 amino acids long. The CDR3 sequence: CASSPGRGEKLFF.

This CDR3 reads CASSLAEGWTDAEEETQYF. The V call is TRBV7-9, the J call TRBJ2-5; with no DNA, the TCRdb D assignment of TRBD1 cannot be verified. CDR3 length: 19 amino acids. Per germline, CDR1 SEHNR and CDR2 FQNEAQ (reference sequence).

The V and J genes are TRBV7-6 and TRBJ1-6; TCRdb designates TRBD1, a call that cannot be tested without DNA. Germline CDR1 reads SGHVS; CDR2 reads FNYEAQ. The CDR3 covers 17 residues. CDR3 amino acids: CASSLGGGQDNSSPLHF.

V and J are TRBV7-3 and TRBJ1-5; TCRdb indicates TRBD1, and absent DNA this call remains unverified. Germline CDR1 SGHTA, CDR2 FQGTGA. This CDR3 contains 13 residues. CDR3 amino acids: CASSLGAGQPQHF. The full variable domain, its missing parts supplied by reference TRBV7-3 and TRBJ1-5, is GAGVSQTPSNKVTEKGKYVELRCDPISGHTALYWYRQSLGQGPEFLIYFQGTGAADDSGLPNDRFFAVRPEGSVSTLKIQRTERGDSAVYLCASSLGAGQPQHFGDGTRLSIL.

The J gene is TRBJ2-7, the V gene TRBV29-1; TCRdb gives TRBD1 as the D gene, but with no DNA this cannot be confirmed. Looked up from germline, CDR1 is SQVTM and CDR2 is ANQGSEA. The CDR3 has 12 residues. The CDR3: CSVGLTGYEQYF.

This chain joins TRBV12-3 or TRBV12-4 and TRBJ2-2; the D call of TRBD2 rests on TCRdb alone, since no DNA is present to check it. There are 17 residues in the CDR3. The CDR3 protein is CASKQTSGSPATGELFF.

The rearrangement links TRBV25-1 to TRBJ1-1; absent DNA, TCRdb's TRBD1 call cannot be checked. In germline, CDR1 is MGHDK, CDR2 SYGVNS. CDR3 length: 12 residues. The CDR3 here is CASNLQETEAFF.

V gene TRBV5-1 combines with J gene TRBJ2-3; no DNA is available, so the TRBD1 call from TCRdb remains unchecked. The CDR3 sequence is 14 residues long. Germline-derived CDR1 and CDR2 are SGHRS and YFSETQ. CDR3 in amino acids: CASSLTGPTDTQYF.

This chain connects TRBV5-6 to TRBJ2-1; TCRdb picks TRBD2, but there is no DNA to check that call. Germline CDR1 and CDR2: SGHDT and YYEEEE. The CDR3 loop spans 18 amino acids. CDR3 residues: CASSSDRGGFSGWGEQFF.

This sequence joins TRBV29-1 and TRBJ1-2; TCRdb reports TRBD1, a call that lacks DNA to check it against. The CDR3 runs 14 residues. Germline V CDR1 and CDR2: SQVTM, ANQGSEA. Here the CDR3 reads CSVEFRATNYGYTF. Using reference TRBV29-1 and TRBJ1-2 for the parts outside the CDR3, the full variable domain is SAVISQKPSRDICQRGTSLTIQCQVDSQVTMMFWYRQQPGQSLTLIATANQGSEATYESGFVIDKFPISRPNLTFSTLTVSNMSPEDSSIYLCSVEFRATNYGYTFGSGTRLTVV.

The J gene is TRBJ2-7, the V gene TRBV13. This CDR3 region has 14 residues. Germline loops: CDR1 PRHDT, CDR2 FYEKMQ (reference sequence). CDR3 protein: CASSSGRGSYEQYF.

The chain combines TRBV5-1 with TRBJ2-7; TCRdb lists TRBD1, though no DNA is available to test this call. Looked up from germline, CDR1 is SGHRS and CDR2 is YFSETQ. CDR3 length equals 15 residues. CDR3: CASSFTGTIQYEQYF.

The chain links TRBV28 to TRBJ2-5; TCRdb proposes TRBD1, but this gene call is untestable without DNA. The CDR3 totals 15 residues. Germline V lookup: CDR1 MDHEN, CDR2 SYDVKM. CDR3 region: CASNPGPVVRETQYF.

The chain couples TRBV29-1 to TRBJ2-7; there is no DNA to check the TCRdb D call of TRBD1. Germline CDR1 reads SQVTM; CDR2 reads ANQGSEA. This CDR3 spans 11 amino acids. Here the CDR3 reads CSVVRVGEQYF.

The chain is built from TRBV10-3 and TRBJ2-1; absent DNA, TCRdb's TRBD2 call cannot be checked. Looked up from germline, CDR1 is ENHRY and CDR2 is SYGVKD. The CDR3 runs to 14 residues. The CDR3 protein is CAIATSGNYNEQFF.

The CDR3 spells CASSVLGADTGELFF. The chain carries TRBV6-4 and TRBJ2-2. Germline V CDR1 and CDR2: MRHNA, SNTAGT. The CDR3 totals 15 residues.

The chain uses TRBV5-6 and TRBJ2-5; TCRdb calls TRBD2, which cannot be checked without DNA. The CDR3 is 16 residues long. The germline V gene has CDR1 SGHDT and CDR2 YYEEEE. CDR3 protein: CASSPLLAGDQETQYF.

The V and J genes are TRBV2 and TRBJ1-1. CDR3 length: 12 amino acids. Germline V gene lookup returns CDR1 SNHLY and CDR2 FYNNEI. CDR3 region: CASSEANTEAFF.

V is TRBV29-1 and J is TRBJ1-2; TCRdb reports TRBD1, a call that lacks DNA to check it against. The CDR3 spans 14 residues. In germline, CDR1 is SQVTM, CDR2 ANQGSEA. CDR3 sequence reads: CSAEGHLGDYGYTF.

The V call is TRBV5-6, the J call TRBJ2-1; TCRdb calls TRBD2, which cannot be checked without DNA. The CDR3 has 12 amino acids. Germline V gene sequence: CDR1 SGHDT, CDR2 YYEEEE. The CDR3 loop is CASSWRNNEQFF. Full variable domain (outside the CDR3, taken from reference TRBV5-6 and TRBJ2-1): DAGVTQSPTHLIKTRGQQVTLRCSPKSGHDTVSWYQQALGQGPQFIFQYYEEEERQRGNFPDRFSGHQFPNYSSELNVNALLLGDSALYLCASSWRNNEQFFGPGTRLTVL.

CDR3 amino acids: CASSSSPGLAGDIDTQYF. The chain recombines TRBV12-3 or TRBV12-4 with TRBJ2-3; TCRdb proposes TRBD2, but this gene call is untestable without DNA. The CDR3 is made up of 18 amino acids.

The rearrangement links TRBV23-1 to TRBJ2-2; the D call of TRBD2 rests on TCRdb alone, since no DNA is present to check it. TRBV23-1 is an ORF for which the function is uncertain. CDR3 size: 17 residues. The CDR3 spells CASRPLGREEDTGELFF.

The chain has TRBV5-1 and TRBJ1-1. This CDR3 spans 12 amino acids. Germline V gene lookup returns CDR1 SGHRS and CDR2 YFSETQ. CDR3 loop: CASSFGEGGAFF.

J is TRBJ1-1 and V is TRBV28; TCRdb reports TRBD1, a call that lacks DNA to check it against. The germline CDR1 and CDR2 sequences are MDHEN and SYDVKM. The CDR3 loop spans 17 amino acids. The CDR3 loop reads CASSYTPVGAMNTEAFF.

The J gene is TRBJ2-7, the V gene TRBV5-1; TCRdb outputs TRBD1, but without DNA this stays unchecked. The CDR3 is 16 residues long. In germline, CDR1 is SGHRS, CDR2 YFSETQ. The CDR3: CASSSLTRASSYEQYF.

The rearrangement joins TRBV5-6 to TRBJ2-1; TCRdb's D gene call, TRBD2, goes unchecked for lack of DNA. The CDR3 covers 16 residues. From germline, CDR1 is SGHDT and CDR2 YYEEEE. CDR3 residues: CASTPGGSGSYNEQFF.